These T cell receptor beta chains were read from a single sample in a study of cytotoxic CD8 clonotypes in ibrutinib-treated CLL. The data were produced by immunoSEQ multiplex PCR, yet TCRdb's version contains in-frame clones alone and is incomplete. This sample has 150,000 to 200,000 clones, with around 72% found just once. Sample: PBMCs, taken after 24 months of ibrutinib treatment. The receptors were sampled from a human donor with chronic lymphocytic leukemia. The CDR3 runs from the conserved cysteine through the conserved F or W. Each record gives: clone size, D gene, J gene, CDR3 length, V gene, CDR3 protein, CDR3 DNA. D genes are given only for firm matches. Only some rows state a clone size, as once, few, many or a class for expanded clones.

>NA|NA|TRBJ2-7|14|TRBV28
CASRNPGPFYEQYF
TGTGCCAGCAGAAACCCGGGACCCTTCTACGAGCAGTACTTC
>NA|NA|TRBJ1-1|14|TRBV9
CASSPGTYDTEAFF
TGTGCCAGCAGCCCCGGGACCTACGACACTGAAGCTTTCTTT
>NA|TRBD2|TRBJ2-7|16|TRBV29-1
CSVGPGSGSFSYEQYF
TGCAGCGTTGGGCCGGGTAGCGGGAGCTTTTCCTACGAGCAGTACTTC
>NA|NA|TRBJ1-2|14|TRBV7-9
CASSHASATSGYTF
TGTGCCAGCAGTCATGCATCGGCGACAAGTGGCTACACCTTC
>NA|NA|TRBJ2-7|12|TRBV5-1
CASSTDSYEQYF
TGCGCCAGCAGCACAGACTCCTACGAGCAGTACTTC
>NA|NA|TRBJ2-7|17|TRBV4-2
CASSQSGGGQKHYEQYF
TGTGCCAGCAGTCAATCAGGGGGGGGACAGAAACACTACGAGCAGTACTTC
>NA|NA|TRBJ2-3|16|TRBV5-1
CASSPRLGSGTDTQYF
TGCGCCAGCAGCCCCAGACTAGGATCGGGCACAGATACGCAGTATTTT
>NA|TRBD1|TRBJ2-7|15|TRBV6-6
CASSSRQGDSYEQYF
TGTGCCAGCAGTTCCCGACAGGGGGACTCCTACGAGCAGTACTTC
>NA|NA|TRBJ1-1|13|TRBV6-5
CASRITGTGSPFF
TGTGCCAGCAGAATAACCGGGACCGGGTCTCCTTTCTTT
>NA|TRBD1|TRBJ2-7|13|TRBV30
CAWTPGQHYEQYF
TGTGCCTGGACACCGGGACAGCACTACGAGCAGTACTTC
>NA|TRBD2|TRBJ2-1|16|TRBV30
CAWSAGTSGSYNEQFF
TGTGCCTGGAGTGCAGGGACTAGCGGGAGCTACAATGAGCAGTTCTTC
>NA|NA|TRBJ2-1|15|TRBV2
CASRSPFGLANEQFF
TGTGCCAGCAGGAGCCCCTTCGGGTTAGCCAATGAGCAGTTCTTC
>NA|NA|TRBJ2-7|14|TRBV30
CAWSPRRGSGEQYF
TGTGCCTGGAGTCCGAGGCGGGGATCGGGCGAGCAGTACTTC
>NA|NA|TRBJ1-1|14|TRBV28
CASSFTAPGTEAFF
TGTGCCAGCAGTTTCACTGCCCCGGGGACTGAAGCTTTCTTT
>NA|TRBD1|TRBJ2-7|13|TRBV5-8
CASSLLQGYEQYF
TGTGCCAGCAGCTTATTACAGGGGTACGAGCAGTACTTC
>once|NA|TRBJ2-5|14|TRBV7-2
CASSPTSYRETQYF
TGTGCCAGCAGCCCGACTAGTTACAGGGAGACCCAGTACTTC
>few|TRBD1|TRBJ1-2|12|TRBV9
CASSVTGTRYTF
TGTGCCAGCAGCGTGACAGGGACACGCTACACCTTC
>NA|NA|TRBJ2-3|16|TRBV4-1
CASSQDGGFSADTQYF
TGCGCCAGCAGCCAAGATGGGGGGTTTAGCGCAGATACGCAGTATTTT
>NA|TRBD2|TRBJ2-2|15|TRBV19
CASSIVLADTGELFF
TGTGCCAGTAGTATTGTACTAGCGGACACCGGGGAGCTGTTTTTT
>few|NA|TRBJ1-3|13|TRBV7-2
CATGPISGNTIYF
TGTGCCACCGGACCGATCTCTGGAAACACCATATATTTT
>NA|TRBD2|TRBJ2-1|15|TRBV7-2
CASSSASGRVNEQFF
TGTGCCAGCAGCTCAGCTAGCGGGAGAGTTAATGAGCAGTTCTTC
>NA|NA|TRBJ2-5|14|TRBV5-4
CASSLAGAQETQYF
TGTGCCAGCAGCTTGGCAGGGGCACAAGAGACCCAGTACTTC
>NA|NA|TRBJ2-7|13|TRBV15
CATSREIPYEQYF
TGTGCCACCAGCAGAGAGATACCGTACGAGCAGTACTTC
>NA|NA|TRBJ1-4|15|TRBV11-2
CASSLFHGTNEKLFF
TGTGCCAGCAGCTTATTCCACGGGACTAATGAAAAACTGTTTTTT
>NA|TRBD2|TRBJ2-1|16|TRBV5-1
CASSLRSGRALNEQFF
TGCGCCAGCAGCTTGCGTAGCGGGAGGGCCCTCAATGAGCAGTTCTTC
>NA|NA|TRBJ2-1|14|TRBV7-9
CASSFAGSGNEQFF
TGTGCCAGCAGCTTCGCGGGTTCGGGCAATGAGCAGTTCTTC
>NA|NA|TRBJ1-1|14|TRBV4-2
CASSQDSLNTEAFF
TGTGCCAGCAGCCAAGATTCGTTGAACACTGAAGCTTTCTTT
>once|TRBD1|TRBJ2-2|16|TRBV29-1
CSVEDSPTGKTGELFF
TGCAGCGTTGAAGATTCCCCGACAGGGAAAACCGGGGAGCTGTTTTTT
>NA|NA|TRBJ1-5|15|TRBV29-1
CSVEDPLGRKGGQHF
TGCAGCGTTGAAGATCCTTTAGGGAGGAAAGGGGGCCAGCATTTT
>NA|TRBD2|TRBJ2-7|15|TRBV18
CASSPPEGGSYEQYF
TGTGCCAGCTCACCACCGGAGGGAGGGTCCTACGAGCAGTACTTC
>NA|NA|TRBJ2-5|15|TRBV4-3
CASSQDTAAWETQYF
TGCGCCAGCAGCCAAGATACAGCGGCCTGGGAGACCCAGTACTTC
>NA|TRBD1|TRBJ2-7|13|TRBV18
CASSLNRGYEQYF
TGTGCCAGCTCACTCAACAGGGGTTACGAGCAGTACTTC
>NA|NA|TRBJ1-2|12|TRBV5-4
CASSFGGIGYTF
TGTGCCAGCAGCTTTGGGGGAATAGGCTACACCTTC
>NA|NA|TRBJ2-7|15|TRBV29-1
CSAWIGGSSSYEQYF
TGCAGCGCTTGGATTGGGGGGAGTAGTTCCTACGAGCAGTACTTC
>NA|TRBD1|TRBJ1-3|16|TRBV4-3
CASSQGRTGIGNTIYF
TGCGCCAGCAGCCAGGGGAGGACAGGAATCGGAAACACCATATATTTT
>NA|TRBD2|TRBJ2-3|15|TRBV6-5
CASSHRREVRDTQYF
TGTGCCAGCAGCCACAGGCGGGAGGTGAGAGATACGCAGTATTTT
>NA|NA|TRBJ2-7|14|TRBV9
CASSVEVSSYEQYF
TGTGCCAGCAGCGTAGAAGTAAGCTCCTACGAGCAGTACTTC
>NA|NA|TRBJ1-1|14|TRBV7-2
CASSLGRFRTEAFF
TGTGCCAGCAGCTTAGGAAGATTCAGGACTGAAGCTTTCTTT
>NA|NA|TRBJ2-7|13|TRBV5-1
CASSLATSYEQYF
TGCGCCAGCAGCTTGGCGACATCATACGAGCAGTACTTC
>NA|TRBD2|TRBJ2-7|16|TRBV11-2
CASSLSVLAGGNEQYF
TGTGCCAGCAGCTTATCGGTCCTAGCGGGAGGCAACGAGCAGTACTTC
>NA|TRBD1|TRBJ1-5|14|TRBV6-5
CASSYMTGDQPQHF
TGTGCCAGCAGTTACATGACAGGGGATCAGCCCCAGCATTTT
>few|NA|TRBJ1-5|13|TRBV4-3
CASSQGGNQPQHF
TGCGCCAGCAGCCAAGGGGGCAATCAGCCCCAGCATTTT
>NA|NA|TRBJ2-5|14|TRBV7-8
CASSLVRTGETQYF
TGTGCCAGCAGCTTAGTTAGGACGGGAGAGACCCAGTACTTC
>NA|TRBD1|TRBJ1-1|15|TRBV7-2
CASSLEGQGYTEAFF
TGTGCCAGCAGCTTAGAGGGACAGGGTTACACTGAAGCTTTCTTT
>NA|NA|TRBJ1-2|13|TRBV28
CASSRDTNYGYTF
TGTGCCAGCAGTCGGGACACCAACTATGGCTACACCTTC
>few|TRBD1|TRBJ1-1|16|TRBV4-3
CASSQGQGAWNTEAFF
TGCGCCAGCAGCCAGGGACAGGGGGCCTGGAACACTGAAGCTTTCTTT
>NA|TRBD2|TRBJ2-7|15|TRBV25-1
CASSPSRAGGGEQYF
TGTGCCAGCAGCCCGAGCAGGGCGGGAGGAGGCGAGCAGTACTTC
>NA|NA|TRBJ1-5|13|TRBV2
CASRDVEAQPQHF
TGTGCCAGCCGGGACGTGGAAGCTCAGCCCCAGCATTTT
>NA|NA|TRBJ1-2|14|TRBV7-2
CASSLDQGNYGYTF
TGTGCCAGCAGCTTAGACCAGGGGAACTATGGCTACACCTTC
>NA|TRBD1|TRBJ2-1|11|TRBV6-5
CASKGANEQFF
TGTGCCAGCAAGGGGGCAAATGAGCAGTTCTTC
>once|TRBD1|TRBJ1-1|13|TRBV29-1
CSGRGQRNTEAFF
TGCAGCGGCAGGGGACAGAGAAACACTGAAGCTTTCTTT
>NA|NA|TRBJ1-1|13|TRBV6-1
CASSLRDVTEAFF
TGTGCCAGCAGTCTCCGGGACGTCACTGAAGCTTTCTTT
>once|NA|TRBJ2-5|13|TRBV10-1
CASSESVAEAQYF
TGCGCCAGCAGTGAGTCGGTGGCGGAGGCCCAGTACTTC
>NA|NA|TRBJ2-5|13|TRBV28
CASSLLYQETQYF
TGTGCCAGCAGTTTACTCTACCAAGAGACCCAGTACTTC
>NA|NA|TRBJ1-1|14|TRBV10-1
CASSENLGATEAFF
TGCGCCAGCAGTGAGAACCTAGGGGCCACTGAAGCTTTCTTT
>NA|NA|TRBJ2-7|12|TRBV18
CASSPGDQPPYF
TGTGCCAGCTCACCAGGGGATCAGCCCCCCTACTTC
>NA|NA|TRBJ2-7|13|TRBV5-4
CASSLEQFYEQYF
TGTGCCAGCAGCTTGGAACAGTTTTACGAGCAGTACTTC
>NA|NA|TRBJ1-4|13|TRBV7-2
CASSRTSNEKLFF
TGTGCCAGCAGCCGGACTTCTAATGAAAAACTGTTTTTT
>NA|TRBD1|TRBJ2-7|17|TRBV18
CASSPRTGGRLPYEQYF
TGTGCCAGCTCACCACGGACAGGGGGGAGGTTGCCCTACGAGCAGTACTTC
>NA|NA|TRBJ2-1|16|TRBV28
CASRGGASSSYNEQFF
TGTGCCAGCAGGGGTGGAGCGTCCAGCTCCTACAATGAGCAGTTCTTC